What follows are 30 T cell receptor beta chains derived from one specimen sequenced in a study of shared clonotypes between healthy human individuals. The method was immunoSEQ multiplex PCR; TCRdb's version includes in-frame clones alone and lacks a portion of them. The repertoire has about 2.3 million clones, 85% to 95% of them found once; the top ten carry more than 0.35%. Sample: naive CD4+ T cells from PBMCs. Subset in this sample: CD45RA+ positively selected. The receptor source for this set is a man younger than 35 in good health. Some clones in this sample may be carry-over from other donors' samples.

The chain links TRBV28 to TRBJ1-2; D ambiguous. Germline CDR1 and CDR2: MDHEN and SYDVKM. Trimming removed 6 bases from V and 7 bases from J, with 21 bases in between. The CDR3 length is 15 residues. The chain's CDR3 is CASSSSGPPTSGYTF. In nucleotides, the CDR3 is TGTGCCAGCAGCTCCTCCGGGCCTCCCACGTCTGGCTACACCTTC.

V and J are TRBV5-1 and TRBJ2-1; 10 nucleotides match TRBD1. This CDR3 is 15 amino acids long. Germline-derived CDR1 and CDR2 are SGHRS and YFSETQ. V lost 4 bases and J lost 5; bases outside the gene matches: 6. In nucleotides, the CDR3 is TGCGCCAGCAGCCTCCGGACAGGGGGTCACAATGAGCAGTTCTTC. Translation gives CASSLRTGGHNEQFF.

For the CDR3, the DNA is TGCAGCGTTACGTTGGGGGCCACTGAAGCTTTCTTT. Its translation is CSVTLGATEAFF. The chain combines TRBV29-1 with TRBJ1-1, with D possibly being TRBD1 (6 bases). The CDR3 length is 12 residues. V gave up 5 bases and J gave up 4 bases, with 11 bases separating them. The germline V gene has CDR1 SQVTM and CDR2 ANQGSEA.

Turning to this clone: The same CDR3 also results from other DNA sequences found in this sample. The chain couples TRBV5-8 to TRBJ1-2, with D tentatively TRBD1 (5 bases). This CDR3 contains 13 residues. The V and J ends lost 4 bases and 4 bases respectively, with 11 bases between them. CDR1 and CDR2 (germline): SGHTS, YDEGEE. The CDR3 DNA sequence: TGTGCCAGCAGCCCAGGGACGGCCTATGGCTACACCTTC. This gives the protein CASSPGTAYGYTF.

The DNA of the CDR3 is TGCGCCAGCAGCTTGGATGTCGGAGGTCAAGAGACCCAGTACTTC. This sequence encodes CASSLDVGGQETQYF. The rearrangement joins TRBV5-1 to TRBJ2-5; D is perhaps TRBD2 (5 bases). V lost 0 bases and J 2 bases, leaving 11 bases between the germline ends. Per the germline V gene, CDR1 is SGHRS and CDR2 is YFSETQ. This CDR3 spans 15 amino acids. The variable domain in full, completed from reference TRBV5-1 and TRBJ2-5, reads KAGVTQTPRYLIKTRGQQVTLSCSPISGHRSVSWYQQTPGQGLQFLFEYFSETQRNKGNFPGRFSGRQFSNSRSEMNVSTLELGDSALYLCASSLDVGGQETQYFGPGTRLLVL.

The chain is built from TRBV5-1 and TRBJ2-6, with D perhaps TRBD1 (5 bases). Germline assignment: CDR1 SGHRS and CDR2 YFSETQ. V was trimmed by 4 bases and J by 0 bases, leaving 11 bases between them. This CDR3 has 16 residues. For the CDR3, the DNA is TGCGCCAGCAGCCCACAAGGGGTCTCTGGGGCCAACGTCCTGACTTTC. It encodes CASSPQGVSGANVLTF.

In nucleotides, the CDR3 is TGCGCCAGCAGCCAAGATGTAGCGGGCTTCTCTGGGGCCAACGTCCTGACTTTC. Protein sequence: CASSQDVAGFSGANVLTF. The chain recombines TRBV4-3 with TRBJ2-6, with 7 bases identical to TRBD2. The CDR3 is 18 amino acids. V lost 0 bases, J lost 0 bases, and 5 bases stayed unmatched. Germline V lookup: CDR1 LGHNA, CDR2 YSLEER.

The V and J genes are TRBV28 and TRBJ1-2; D perhaps matches TRBD1 (6 bases). This CDR3 has 14 residues. V was pared by 8 bases and J by 5 bases, with 18 bases between. Germline-derived CDR1 and CDR2 are MDHEN and SYDVKM. The CDR3, as DNA: TGTGCCAGCTTAAGGGGGAGGGATCCTTATGGCTACACCTTC. Its translation is CASLRGRDPYGYTF.

The genes are TRBV19 and TRBJ2-4, with 10 positions matching TRBD2. The CDR3 runs to 16 residues. After removal of 6 bases from V and 8 bases from J, the junction contained 13 bases not matched to a gene. Germline V lookup: CDR1 LNHDA, CDR2 SQIVND (reference sequence). The CDR3 sequence: CASRVQLAGLWDIQYF. The CDR3 region has the DNA TGTGCCAGTAGGGTACAACTAGCGGGGCTATGGGACATTCAGTACTTC.

Only a few counts were recorded for this clone. The rearrangement joins TRBV7-9 to TRBJ1-1; D not certain. The CDR3 contains 14 residues. The germline V gene has CDR1 SEHNR and CDR2 FQNEAQ (reference sequence). V was trimmed by 0 bases and J by 0 bases, leaving 5 bases between them. The CDR3 loop reads CASSLANVNTEAFF. The CDR3 DNA sequence: TGTGCCAGCAGCTTAGCCAACGTGAACACTGAAGCTTTCTTT.

The chain employs TRBV28 and TRBJ1-5; D not certain. The CDR3 sequence is 17 residues long. Trimming took 2 bases from V and 0 from J, leaving 14 bases between them. Per germline, CDR1 MDHEN and CDR2 SYDVKM. The CDR3 region has the DNA TGTGCCAGCAGTTTAGGGAGGACGGTAGGTAGCAATCAGCCCCAGCATTTT. Its protein is CASSLGRTVGSNQPQHF.

This clone was seen only once. The sample contains more than one DNA sequence encoding this CDR3. The V call is TRBV9, the J call TRBJ2-5; D gene uncertain. Germline lookup yields CDR1 SGDLS and CDR2 YYNGEE. The CDR3 runs 13 residues. Trimming took 2 bases from V and 1 from J, leaving 6 bases between them. The CDR3 region is CASSVQAQETQYF. The CDR3 DNA sequence: TGTGCCAGCAGCGTGCAAGCCCAAGAGACCCAGTACTTC.

J is TRBJ2-1 and V is TRBV6-5; 8 bases map to TRBD1. V lost 5 bases to trimming and J lost 7 bases; unmatched junction nucleotides: 10. The CDR3 covers 15 residues. The germline CDR1 and CDR2 sequences are MNHEY and SVGAGI. CDR3 sequence (DNA): TGTGCCAGCAGTCTGAACAGGGGGTCACGGAATGAGCAGTTCTTC. This encodes CASSLNRGSRNEQFF.

Points on this clone: The same CDR3 arises from other DNA sequences in this sample as well. The chain carries TRBV7-2 and TRBJ2-3; a possible D gene is TRBD2 (5 bases). V was clipped by 3 bases and J by 1 base, with 8 bases between them. The CDR3 length is 14 residues. Germline V CDR1 and CDR2: SGHTA, FQGNSA. The CDR3 nucleotides read TGTGCCAGCAGCTTGAGGGTGGGCACAGATACGCAGTATTTT. Amino acid sequence: CASSLRVGTDTQYF.

V gene TRBV5-8 combines with J gene TRBJ1-5; 9 bases line up with TRBD1. The germline gives CDR1 SGHTS, CDR2 YDEGEE. CDR3 length: 15 residues. V was pared by 4 bases and J by 4 bases, with 6 bases of the junction left unmatched. The CDR3 loop is CASSRGDRENQPQHF. The CDR3 DNA reads as TGTGCCAGCAGCCGGGGGGACAGGGAAAATCAGCCCCAGCATTTT.

This clone was counted a single time. Within the sample, other DNA sequences also encode this same CDR3. This chain uses TRBV5-1 with TRBJ2-7; D is possibly TRBD1 or TRBD2 (5 bases each). The V gene lost 2 bases and the J gene lost 4 bases, with 13 bases spanning the gap. The CDR3 covers 14 residues. CDR1 is SGHRS, CDR2 YFSETQ, per germline. The CDR3 is CASSLTPGAYEQYF. CDR3 nucleotide sequence: TGCGCCAGCAGCTTAACTCCCGGGGCGTACGAGCAGTACTTC.

The chain uses TRBV7-9 and TRBJ2-1, with no clear D. Between the trimmed V and J ends, which lost 4 bases and 4 bases, there was a span of 11 bases. This CDR3 region has 14 residues. In germline, CDR1 is SEHNR, CDR2 FQNEAQ (reference sequence). The CDR3 spells CASSYSLRYNEQFF. The CDR3 nucleotides are TGTGCCAGCAGCTACTCCCTACGTTACAATGAGCAGTTCTTC.

The chain combines TRBV6-5 with TRBJ2-7, with 13 bases fitting TRBD2. From germline, CDR1 is MNHEY and CDR2 SVGAGI. The CDR3 covers 15 residues. V dropped 5 bases and J dropped 7; count of bases not matched to a gene: 8. The CDR3 bases are TGTGCCAGCAGTCGGGGGGGACTAGCGGGAATTGAGCAGTACTTC. As protein: CASSRGGLAGIEQYF.

The chain recombines TRBV7-2 with TRBJ2-7, with no clear D. From germline, CDR1 is SGHTA and CDR2 FQGNSA. The CDR3 has 13 amino acids. The V gene lost 5 bases and the J gene lost 9 bases, with 17 bases spanning the gap. CDR3 nucleotide sequence: TGTGCCAGCAGCCCTTACACTCCCCCGGGGCAGTACTTC. Its translation is CASSPYTPPGQYF.

A note on this clone: The same CDR3 arises from other DNA sequences in this sample as well. This chain connects TRBV5-4 to TRBJ2-7; no reliable D call. The germline V gene encodes CDR1 SGHNT and CDR2 YYREEE (reference sequence). CDR3 length: 14 amino acids. Trimming removed 2 bases from V and 2 bases from J, with 11 bases in between. The CDR3 coding sequence is TGTGCCAGCAGCTTCGCAGGAGCCCCCTACGAGCAGTACTTC. Amino acids: CASSFAGAPYEQYF.

This clone was counted a single time. The V call is TRBV2, the J call TRBJ2-5; 7 bases match TRBD2. This CDR3 region has 14 residues. The germline CDR1 and CDR2 sequences are SNHLY and FYNNEI. Germline trimming cut 7 bases from V and 1 base from J; bases unmatched to any gene: 6. The CDR3 is CASKREGGQETQYF. CDR3 bases: TGTGCCAGCAAGAGGGAGGGTGGCCAAGAGACCCAGTACTTC.

This chain joins TRBV15 and TRBJ1-5; perhaps TRBD1 as D (5 bases). V was pared by 5 bases and J by 2 bases, with 19 bases between. This CDR3 has 17 amino acids. Looked up from germline, CDR1 is LNHNV and CDR2 is YYDKDF (reference sequence). The CDR3 region has the DNA TGTGCCACCAGCGGACCGCAGCGGGGCGAGGGCAATCAGCCCCAGCATTTT. This encodes CATSGPQRGEGNQPQHF.

The chain couples TRBV15 to TRBJ1-5; TRBD1 agrees at 9 bases. Germline CDR1 is LNHNV and CDR2 is YYDKDF (reference sequence). J lost 7 bases, V lost 0 bases, and 4 bases had no gene match. This CDR3 is 15 amino acids long. CDR3: CATSRDSDRGQPQHF. The CDR3 DNA reads as TGTGCCACCAGCAGAGATTCGGACAGGGGACAGCCCCAGCATTTT.

The chain couples TRBV28 to TRBJ1-5, with 12 nucleotides matching TRBD1. Per germline, CDR1 MDHEN and CDR2 SYDVKM. The CDR3 sequence is 19 residues long. With V trimmed by 1 base and J by 0 bases, 7 bases remained unmatched. The CDR3 nucleotides read TGTGCCAGCAGTTTATCGCCGGGACAGGGGGCGGGTAGCAATCAGCCCCAGCATTTT. Encoded protein: CASSLSPGQGAGSNQPQHF.

The chain uses TRBV18 and TRBJ1-3; D possibly corresponds to TRBD1 (5 bases). V lost 1 base to trimming and J lost 2 bases, with 15 bases between them. This CDR3 region has 17 residues. CDR1 KGHSH and CDR2 LQKENI come from the germline V gene. CDR3 in DNA: TGTGCCAGCTCACCACAGGCTGCCCGGGGGGCTGGAAACACCATATATTTT. Encoded protein: CASSPQAARGAGNTIYF. The full variable domain, its missing parts supplied by reference TRBV18 and TRBJ1-3, is NAGVMQNPRHLVRRRGQEARLRCSPMKGHSHVYWYRQLPEEGLKFMVYLQKENIIDESGMPKERFSAEFPKEGPSILRIQQVVRGDSAAYFCASSPQAARGAGNTIYFGEGSWLTVV.

This clone came up once. This chain joins TRBV18 and TRBJ2-3; 8 bases are a match to TRBD2. Looked up from germline, CDR1 is KGHSH and CDR2 is LQKENI. V trimming: 3 bases; J trimming: 4 bases; junction bases outside the gene matches: 6. CDR3 length equals 15 residues. The CDR3 reads CASSPLAGGADTQYF. The CDR3 bases are TGTGCCAGCTCACCCCTAGCGGGCGGGGCAGATACGCAGTATTTT.

This chain links TRBV29-1 with TRBJ2-7; 9 bases are a match to TRBD1. The CDR3 runs 14 residues. The junction had 8 bases not matched to a gene; V was cut back by 6 bases and J by 2 bases. Germline values: CDR1 SQVTM, CDR2 ANQGSEA. This CDR3 is CSVAHDRGTYEQYF. The CDR3 DNA sequence: TGCAGCGTCGCACACGACAGGGGGACCTACGAGCAGTACTTC.

This clone was seen just once. The chain joins TRBV29-1 to TRBJ2-7, with TRBD1 matching over 7 bases. V shed 3 bases, J shed 3 bases, and the junction held 8 bases outside the gene matches. The CDR3 has 14 residues. Germline V gene lookup returns CDR1 SQVTM and CDR2 ANQGSEA. The CDR3 protein is CSVEARGLGYEQYF. DNA of the CDR3: TGCAGCGTTGAGGCCAGGGGGTTAGGCTACGAGCAGTACTTC.

V gene TRBV2 combines with J gene TRBJ2-5; TRBD1 agrees at 7 bases. With V trimmed by 6 bases and J by 5 bases, 9 bases remained unmatched. Germline loops: CDR1 SNHLY, CDR2 FYNNEI. The CDR3 runs to 14 residues. The CDR3 DNA reads as TGTGCCAGCAGCGAACAGGGGTTAGGGGAGACCCAGTACTTC. Protein: CASSEQGLGETQYF.

This clone was observed a single time. The J gene is TRBJ2-4, the V gene TRBV25-1, with TRBD2 identical over 14 bases. This CDR3 has 17 residues. With 1 base clipped from V and 8 bases from J, the junction kept 7 bases outside the gene matches. Germline CDR1 MGHDK, CDR2 SYGVNS. CDR3 loop: CASSEFGTSGSLHIQYF. The DNA for the CDR3 is TGTGCCAGCAGTGAATTTGGGACTAGCGGGAGCTTGCACATTCAGTACTTC.